These T cell receptor beta chains were read from a single sample in a study of patients and donors after allogeneic stem cell transplantation. MiXCR was run by TCRdb on the RT-PCR reads, yielding one entry per CDR3 protein. This sample has under 200,000 distinct CDR3 sequences, with around 28% found just once. Material for sequencing was blood, either unsorted or a sorted T cell fraction (not recorded which). The receptors derive from a human donor who was either an allogeneic HSCT recipient or a stem cell or donor lymphocyte infusion donor (not recorded which). It is not recorded whose cells these are; they may come from a transplant donor. Each CDR3 is given with its conserved first and last residue. A D gene is named only where the DNA matches it firmly. The size entry is marked missing in some rows and otherwise reads once, few, many or a size class.

>NA|TRBJ1-1|TRBV15|few
TGTGCCACCAGCAGAGGCCCGGCAGGCACTGAAGCTTTCTTT
CATSRGPAGTEAFF
>NA|TRBJ1-5|TRBV10-3|many
TGTGCCATCAGTGAGTTCGGTTTGAATAGCAATCAGCCCCAGCATTTT
CAISEFGLNSNQPQHF
>NA|TRBJ1-2|TRBV20-1|NA
TGCAGTGCTAGAGAACACAGGGCATGGGGTGGCTACACCTTC
CSAREHRAWGGYTF
>NA|TRBJ2-1|TRBV15|NA
TGTGCCACCACCCCGTTCCGGGAGCTAGTCTACAATGAGCAGTTCTTC
CATTPFRELVYNEQFF
>TRBD1|TRBJ1-2|TRBV7-9|few
TGTGCCAGCAGCTTAGGGACAGGGATCAGAGTCCTCTCTGGCTACACCTTC
CASSLGTGIRVLSGYTF
>NA|TRBJ2-2|TRBV20-1|NA
TGCAGTGCCCAGAACAGGGAAGGGACCGGGGAGCTGTTTTTT
CSAQNREGTGELFF
>NA|TRBJ1-5|TRBV19|few
TGTGCCAGTAGTATATGGGGCGGGAGCAATCAGCCCCAGCATTTT
CASSIWGGSNQPQHF
>NA|TRBJ2-1|TRBV20-1|few
TGCAGTGCGGCGGGACAGTCCTACAATGAGCAGTTCTTC
CSAAGQSYNEQFF
>TRBD2|TRBJ2-2|TRBV3-1|NA
TGTGCCAGCAGCCAAGATCTCGGGACTAGCGGGACCGGGGAGCTGTTTTTT
CASSQDLGTSGTGELFF
>NA|TRBJ2-1|TRBV12-3/TRBV12-4|NA
TGTGCCAGCAGTACCAAAGCTGAGCAGTTCTTC
CASSTKAEQFF
>NA|TRBJ2-7|TRBV6-2/TRBV6-3|NA
TGTGCCAGCAGTTACAGGCCTGTTGACAGTTCCTACGAGCAGTACTTC
CASSYRPVDSSYEQYF
>TRBD1|TRBJ2-3|TRBV12-3/TRBV12-4|few
TGTGCCAGCAGAACCGACAGGGGGTTCGATACGCAGTATTTT
CASRTDRGFDTQYF
>TRBD1|TRBJ2-2|TRBV24-1|NA
TGTGCCACCTCCGGGACAGCGAACACCGGGGAGCTGTTTTTT
CATSGTANTGELFF
>TRBD2|TRBJ2-3|TRBV25-1|few
TGTGCCAGCAGTGACAGCGGGAGGACAGATACGCAGTATTTT
CASSDSGRTDTQYF
>NA|TRBJ1-1|TRBV20-1|many
TGCAGTGCGTCAGGATCCAGGACTGAAGCTTTCTTT
CSASGSRTEAFF
>NA|TRBJ1-5|TRBV27|NA
TGTGCCAGCAGTCCAATCGCAGGTCAGCCCCAGCATTTT
CASSPIAGQPQHF
>TRBD2|TRBJ2-3|TRBV9|NA
TGTGCCAGCAGCGTTGGACTAGCGGGAGGAGATGGTGGAGATACGCAGTATTTT
CASSVGLAGGDGGDTQYF
>NA|TRBJ1-2|TRBV18|few
TGTGCCAGCTCACCTTCTTCCAGGGGAGGCTACACCTTC
CASSPSSRGGYTF
>NA|TRBJ1-5|TRBV20-1|many
TGCAGTGCTAGACCGACCCGGGACGGTCGATATCAGCCCCAGCATTTT
CSARPTRDGRYQPQHF
>NA|TRBJ2-7|TRBV29-1|NA
TGCAGCGTTGAAGGAAGCAGGTACGAGCAGTACTTC
CSVEGSRYEQYF
>NA|TRBJ1-1|TRBV4-1|few
TGCGCCAGCAACCTCGGCCAGGGTATCACTGAAGCTTTCTTT
CASNLGQGITEAFF
>TRBD1|TRBJ1-2|TRBV12-3/TRBV12-4|many
TGTGCCAGCAGTCCGAGGGGACAGGGCACCTATGGCTACACCTTC
CASSPRGQGTYGYTF
>TRBD1|TRBJ1-2|TRBV11-2|NA
TGTGCCAGCAGCTTAGGCGGGACAGAAACCCATGGCTACACCTTC
CASSLGGTETHGYTF
>NA|TRBJ1-5|TRBV15|few
TGTGCCACCAGCAGAGATAAGGGAGGAGTTCAGCCCCAGCATTTT
CATSRDKGGVQPQHF
>TRBD1|TRBJ1-3|TRBV20-1|once
TGCAGTGCTAGCAGGGGGAGCTCTGGAAACACCATATATTTT
CSASRGSSGNTIYF
>NA|TRBJ2-7|TRBV4-3|NA
TGCGCCAGCAGCCAAGATGCTAGGACGAAATCCCACTACGAGCAGTACTTC
CASSQDARTKSHYEQYF
>NA|TRBJ2-3|TRBV7-8|NA
TGTGCCAGCAGCTTCATAGGGACAGATACGCAGTATTTT
CASSFIGTDTQYF
>TRBD2|TRBJ2-2|TRBV7-3|NA
TGTGCCAGCAGCTTAACCCCCGGACTAGCGGGAGTTAGTTTCGGGGAGCTGTTTTTT
CASSLTPGLAGVSFGELFF
>NA|TRBJ2-1|TRBV11-3|NA
TGTGCCAGCAGTCAAGCCCTTGGAGACGAGCAGTTCTTC
CASSQALGDEQFF
>NA|TRBJ2-1|TRBV11-2|few
TGTGCCAGCAGCCAGGGGACTTCCTACAATGAGCAGTTCTTC
CASSQGTSYNEQFF
>NA|TRBJ2-1|TRBV7-2|NA
TGTGCCAGCAGCTTGTGGGGGTATGGCAATGAGCAGTTCTTC
CASSLWGYGNEQFF
>NA|TRBJ1-5|TRBV20-1|many
TGCAGTGCTAGACGGGAAAGCAATCAGCCCCAGCATTTT
CSARRESNQPQHF
>TRBD2|TRBJ2-5|TRBV7-7|few
TGTGCTAGCAGCTCGGGGACTAGCGGGTACCAAGAGACCCAGTACTTC
CASSSGTSGYQETQYF